These 23 T cell receptor beta chains came from one sample sequenced in a study of sequential checkpoint blockade in melanoma. The treatment is: randomized to nivolumab then ipilimumab (arm A) or the reverse (arm B). Repertoires were generated with immunoSEQ multiplex PCR, while TCRdb's copy carries only in-frame clones and drops some. This sample has approximately 4,800 clones, with approximately 24% found just once. Sequencing was performed on tumor tissue (inferred from file names), taken from a patient given nivolumab and ipilimumab in sequence. These receptors were taken from a human donor with melanoma.

This clone appeared many times. This chain connects TRBV6-8 to TRBJ2-1; a possible D gene is TRBD1 (6 bases). V lost 11 bases to trimming and J lost 5 bases, with 13 bases between them. CDR1 is MNHGY, CDR2 SAAAGT, per germline. This CDR3 is 12 amino acids long. CDR3: CAARDTNNEQFF. The CDR3 DNA reads TGTGCCGCCCGGGACACTAACAATGAGCAGTTCTTC.

The sample holds a few counts of this clone. The V call is TRBV30, the J call TRBJ2-4; D uncertain. CDR3 length: 15 residues. The V end lost 1 base, the J end lost 0 bases, and 10 bases lay between the germline ends. The germline gives CDR1 GTSNPN, CDR2 SVGIG (reference sequence). DNA for the CDR3: TGTGCCTGGAGTGGTGGAAATTTAGCCAAAAACATTCAGTACTTC. This codes for CAWSGGNLAKNIQYF.

The chain joins TRBV11-3 to TRBJ1-4; D might be TRBD1 (6 bases). Germline loops: CDR1 SGHNT, CDR2 YENEEA. The CDR3 has 15 amino acids. V was cut by 6 bases and J by 8 bases, with 19 bases left in between. CDR3 in amino acids: CASRASGGPGEKLFF. In DNA, the CDR3 is TGTGCCAGCAGGGCCTCGGGGGGGCCGGGCGAAAAACTGTTTTTT.

V usage is TRBV6-8 and J usage is TRBJ1-3; a possible D gene is TRBD1 (6 bases). V gave up 6 bases and J gave up 1 base, with 10 bases separating them. The CDR3 runs 14 residues. Per the germline V gene, CDR1 is MNHGY and CDR2 is SAAAGT. CDR3 sequence reads: CASSSTGSGNTIYF. The CDR3, as DNA: TGTGCCAGCAGCTCAACAGGGTCTGGAAACACCATATATTTT.

This chain connects TRBV18 to TRBJ2-6; D not resolved. There are 16 residues in the CDR3. Trimming shortened V by 3 bases and J by 0 bases, and 9 bases separated the two germline ends. The germline gives CDR1 KGHSH, CDR2 LQKENI. As DNA, the CDR3 is TGTGCCAGCTCACCGGCTGCCTTCTCTGGGGCCAACGTCCTGACTTTC. Amino acids: CASSPAAFSGANVLTF.

This chain joins TRBV6-8 and TRBJ2-7, with 8 positions matching TRBD2. V trimming: 2 bases; J trimming: 0 bases; junction bases outside the gene matches: 9. There are 17 residues in the CDR3. Per germline, CDR1 MNHGY and CDR2 SAAAGT. This chain's CDR3 is CASSYGAGREVSYEQYF. CDR3 bases: TGTGCCAGCAGTTACGGGGCGGGGCGGGAGGTCTCCTACGAGCAGTACTTC.

This chain joins TRBV30 and TRBJ2-6; D call uncertain. The V and J ends lost 4 bases and 0 bases respectively, with 4 bases between them. In germline, CDR1 is GTSNPN, CDR2 SVGIG (reference sequence). The CDR3 is made up of 13 amino acids. As DNA, the CDR3 is TGTGCCTGGACCCACTCTGGGGCCAACGTCCTGACTTTC. Translating gives CAWTHSGANVLTF.

This clone has a handful of counts. This chain uses TRBV7-4 with TRBJ2-2; no definite D call. The CDR3 loop spans 13 amino acids. Germline assignment: CDR1 SGHVT and CDR2 SQSDAQ. Between the trimmed V and J ends, which lost 5 bases and 6 bases, there was a span of 10 bases. The CDR3 loop reads CASSLTFAGELFF. The CDR3 bases are TGTGCCAGCAGCCTAACCTTCGCCGGGGAGCTGTTTTTT.

This clone was observed a few times. V usage is TRBV6-8 and J usage is TRBJ2-3; 10 bases fit TRBD1. Germline V lookup: CDR1 MNHGY, CDR2 SAAAGT. The CDR3 contains 15 residues. V lost 4 bases and J lost 3; bases outside the gene matches: 4. CDR3 protein: CASSSVGQGTDTQYF. In DNA, the CDR3 is TGTGCCAGCAGTTCGGTGGGACAGGGGACAGATACGCAGTATTTT.

This clone has just a few counts. The V and J genes are TRBV10-3 and TRBJ2-7; 10 bases map to TRBD2. The CDR3 runs 15 residues. V shed 2 bases and J 4 bases; nucleotides not matched to a gene: 5. Germline CDR1 is ENHRY and CDR2 is SYGVKD. Written as DNA, the CDR3 is TGTGCCATCAGTGAGACCGGGACTAGCGTTTACGAGCAGTACTTC. Translating gives CAISETGTSVYEQYF.

The V gene is TRBV9, the J gene TRBJ2-3, with TRBD2 identical over 7 bases. The CDR3 covers 12 residues. Germline V gene sequence: CDR1 SGDLS, CDR2 YYNGEE. J lost 10 bases, V lost 5 bases, and 7 bases had no gene match. Here the CDR3 reads CASSGTNLAQYF. The DNA for the CDR3 is TGTGCCAGCAGTGGGACTAACCTCGCGCAGTATTTT.

This clone was picked up a small number of times. V gene TRBV6-8 combines with J gene TRBJ2-7; 8 nucleotides line up with TRBD1. With 5 bases clipped from V and 4 bases from J, the junction kept 1 base outside the gene matches. This CDR3 is built from 12 residues. Germline assignment: CDR1 MNHGY and CDR2 SAAAGT. CDR3 amino acids: CASSRDRYEQYF. The CDR3 DNA reads as TGTGCCAGCAGTAGGGACAGGTACGAGCAGTACTTC.

A single count supports this clone. The chain recombines TRBV30 with TRBJ1-2, with unresolved D. Germline assignment: CDR1 GTSNPN and CDR2 SVGIG (reference sequence). The CDR3 runs 12 residues. Trimming took 4 bases from V and 4 from J, leaving 10 bases between them. CDR3 residues: CAWTPGIYGYTF. The CDR3 DNA reads TGTGCCTGGACCCCGGGAATCTATGGCTACACCTTC.

The chain carries TRBV7-1 and TRBJ2-1, with D uncertain. TRBV7-1 is given ORF status, its function remaining uncertain. The CDR3 is 13 amino acids. Trimming cost V 9 bases and J 7 bases, with 16 bases left between them. This CDR3 is CARSLLVENEQFF. For the CDR3, the DNA is TGTGCCAGAAGCCTCTTGGTTGAGAATGAGCAGTTCTTC.

V and J are TRBV11-3 and TRBJ1-5, with TRBD1 matching over 7 bases. Germline loops: CDR1 SGHNT, CDR2 YENEEA. There are 16 residues in the CDR3. The V segment lost 3 bases and the J segment 1 base; nucleotides outside the gene matches: 6. The CDR3 loop is CASSLTGLRSNQPQHF. The DNA of the CDR3 is TGTGCCAGCAGCTTGACAGGGTTGAGGAGCAATCAGCCCCAGCATTTT.

This clone was observed at least ten times. The rearrangement links TRBV11-3 to TRBJ2-7; D tentatively reads TRBD1 or TRBD2 (6 bases each). The CDR3 extends over 15 amino acids. Trimming shortened V by 1 base and J by 3 bases, and 13 bases separated the two germline ends. Germline CDR1 and CDR2: SGHNT and YENEEA. The chain's CDR3 is CASSLGAEGGYEQYF. The CDR3 DNA sequence: TGTGCCAGCAGCTTAGGAGCCGAGGGGGGCTACGAGCAGTACTTC.

This clone appeared a few times. The rearrangement uses TRBV28 and TRBJ1-5; D possibly corresponds to TRBD1 (5 bases). Deletions cut 7 bases from V and 2 bases from J, with 12 bases between. The CDR3 contains 14 residues. Per germline, CDR1 MDHEN and CDR2 SYDVKM. The CDR3 DNA follows: TGTGCCAGCATGATAGGGGCCGGCAATCAGCCCCAGCATTTT. Translating it yields CASMIGAGNQPQHF.

This chain links TRBV14 with TRBJ1-6, with TRBD1 as a possible D gene (5 bases). Per germline, CDR1 SGHDN and CDR2 FVKESK. V dropped 1 base and J dropped 16 bases, with 20 bases sitting between them. This CDR3 is 15 amino acids long. The CDR3 region has the DNA TGTGCCAGCAGCCAAGGGACGGGCCGAGGGGTTTTTCTCCACTTT. Its protein product is CASSQGTGRGVFLHF.

The rearrangement joins TRBV28 to TRBJ1-2; D is possibly TRBD1 (6 bases). CDR1 is MDHEN, CDR2 SYDVKM, per germline. CDR3 length equals 16 residues. V gave up 5 bases and J gave up 0 bases, with 16 bases separating them. The CDR3 nucleotides are TGTGCCAGCAGTAGCAGGGGCCCTACTGCTAACTATGGCTACACCTTC. Amino acid sequence: CASSSRGPTANYGYTF.

This clone was found a few times. The V gene is TRBV12-5, the J gene TRBJ2-3; 7 bases match TRBD2. Germline assignment: CDR1 LGHNT and CDR2 FRNRAP. V was clipped by 8 bases and J by 7 bases; unmatched bases: 9. This CDR3 is 13 amino acids long. The CDR3, as DNA: TGTGCTAGTCAGCCCCCTAGCGGCTATACGCAGTATTTT. Amino acid sequence: CASQPPSGYTQYF.

This clone was counted many times. Sequence at one end of the junction differs from germline and may be a read error. This chain links TRBV6-8 with TRBJ2-2; D is possibly TRBD1 (6 bases). The CDR3 is 14 residues long. The germline gives CDR1 MNHGY, CDR2 SAAAGT. The CDR3 spells CASCRQVYNRGAVF. CDR3 sequence (DNA): TGTGCCAGCTGCAGACAGGTCTATAACCGGGGAGCTGTTTTT.

This chain links TRBV5-1 with TRBJ1-6; no clear D. In germline, CDR1 is SGHRS, CDR2 YFSETQ. V shed 0 bases and J shed 10 bases, with 14 bases lying between them. CDR3 length: 15 amino acids. The CDR3 DNA follows: TGCGCCAGCAGCTTGGATCTGGGGATGTCCTCACCCCTCCACTTT. As protein: CASSLDLGMSSPLHF.

This clone is categorized as hyperexpanded. The rearrangement joins TRBV11-3 to TRBJ2-3; 8 bases are shared with TRBD1. This CDR3 is 15 amino acids long. The germline V gene encodes CDR1 SGHNT and CDR2 YENEEA. V was clipped by 1 base and J by 3 bases; unmatched bases: 3. The chain's CDR3 is CASSLGTGLTDTQYF. The CDR3 nucleotides are TGTGCCAGCAGCTTAGGGACAGGGTTAACAGATACGCAGTATTTT.